The 28 T cell receptor beta chains below were found in one sample sequenced in a study of blood T cell repertoires in COVID-19 (dated by TCRdb to 2020 to 2021). The library was produced with the immunoSEQ multiplex PCR assay. Drawn from immuneACCESS, this table holds only the in-frame rearrangements with V and J called that TCRdb kept. Clones are partly lost; checked studies trace under half to an unresolved V gene and leave the rest unexplained. Within this sample are 250,000 to 350,000 clones, with approximately 84% of them counted one time only. The ten largest account for more than 1.2% of the sample. Sequencing was done on a sample of peripheral blood. The receptors derive from a human donor with COVID-19, enrolled during active disease. The donor label of this sample is uncertain.

This clone was recorded once. The J gene is TRBJ2-3, the V gene TRBV11-1; no firm D call. V lost 2 bases to trimming and J lost 6 bases, with 3 bases between them. This CDR3 contains 11 residues. Germline CDR1 and CDR2: SGHAT and FQDESV (reference sequence). The DNA of the CDR3 is TGTGCCAGCAGCTTACGGGATACGCAGTATTTT. This encodes CASSLRDTQYF.

The chain is built from TRBV10-1 and TRBJ1-2; D might be TRBD1 (6 bases). The CDR3 consists of 13 residues. From germline, CDR1 is WNHNN and CDR2 SYGVQD (reference sequence). V lost 2 bases, J lost 7 bases, and 11 bases lay in between. CDR3 residues: CASSEAQGRGYTF. The CDR3 DNA is TGCGCCAGCAGTGAGGCACAGGGTCGTGGCTACACCTTC.

The chain couples TRBV7-3 to TRBJ2-7; TRBD1 matches at 8 bases. The CDR3 covers 13 residues. V gave up 5 bases and J gave up 6 bases; unmatched junction bases: 6. From germline, CDR1 is SGHTA and CDR2 FQGTGA. The CDR3, as DNA: TGTGCCAGCAGCCTCTCCGGGACAGGCGAGCAGTACTTC. This translates into CASSLSGTGEQYF.

The chain joins TRBV5-6 to TRBJ2-6, with a possible D match to TRBD2 (6 bases). The CDR3 loop spans 17 amino acids. Trimming took off 6 bases at V and 0 bases at J, with 16 bases between the two ends. Germline loops: CDR1 SGHDT, CDR2 YYEEEE. The CDR3: CASTLSRGLSGANVLTF. DNA of the CDR3: TGTGCCAGCACCCTTTCAAGGGGACTCTCTGGGGCCAACGTCCTGACTTTC.

The chain employs TRBV5-1 and TRBJ2-1, with 10 bases aligning to TRBD2. The germline V gene has CDR1 SGHRS and CDR2 YFSETQ. V lost 3 bases to trimming and J lost 6 bases; unmatched junction nucleotides: 6. The CDR3 length is 15 residues. The CDR3 spells CASSSLAGAGNEQFF. The CDR3 bases are TGCGCCAGCAGCTCGCTAGCGGGAGCGGGCAATGAGCAGTTCTTC.

The V and J genes are TRBV7-3 and TRBJ1-1; the D gene is possibly TRBD1 (5 bases). The CDR3 length is 13 residues. The V and J ends lost 2 bases and 4 bases respectively, with 8 bases between them. Germline V gene data show CDR1 as SGHTA and CDR2 as FQGTGA. Here the CDR3 reads CASSLGGVTEAFF. The CDR3 DNA reads as TGTGCCAGCAGCTTAGGAGGGGTCACTGAAGCTTTCTTT.

This chain links TRBV7-9 with TRBJ2-7; 10 bases are a match to TRBD1. The J segment lost 6 bases and the V segment lost 5 bases, leaving 4 bases of the junction unmatched. The CDR3 length is 13 residues. CDR1 is SEHNR and CDR2 is FQNEAQ in the germline V gene (reference sequence). The CDR3 DNA follows: TGTGCCAGCAGCGTGACAGGGGGCAGCGAGCAGTACTTC. Its protein is CASSVTGGSEQYF.

This sequence joins TRBV7-6 and TRBJ1-4; D gene ambiguous. Germline loops: CDR1 SGHVS, CDR2 FNYEAQ. V dropped 4 bases and J dropped 7 bases, with 4 bases sitting between them. The CDR3 covers 11 residues. The CDR3 nucleotides are TGTGCCAGCAGCTCGGGTGAAAAACTGTTTTTT. Translation: CASSSGEKLFF.

This clone turned up a few times. Other DNA variants within this sample encode the same CDR3. The chain uses TRBV19 and TRBJ1-5; 9 bases are shared with TRBD1. The ends lost 4 bases at V and 2 bases at J; junction bases unmatched: 0. The CDR3 consists of 14 residues. The germline CDR1 and CDR2 sequences are LNHDA and SQIVND (reference sequence). The CDR3 spells CASSRDRGNQPQHF. The CDR3 nucleotides are TGTGCCAGTAGTAGGGACAGGGGCAATCAGCCCCAGCATTTT.

The chain uses TRBV4-3 and TRBJ2-1; the match to TRBD2 covers 16 bases. The length of the CDR3 is 16 residues. The V and J ends lost 1 base and 7 bases, in that order; junction bases with no gene match: 1. Germline loops: CDR1 LGHNA, CDR2 YSLEER. CDR3 protein: CASSQAGLAGGNEQFF. The CDR3 DNA follows: TGCGCCAGCAGCCAAGCGGGACTAGCGGGAGGGAATGAGCAGTTCTTC.

This chain uses TRBV30 with TRBJ2-3, with D possibly being TRBD2 (5 bases). This CDR3 region has 14 residues. CDR1 and CDR2 from the germline V gene are GTSNPN and SVGIG (reference sequence). The V gene lost 4 bases and the J gene lost 1 base, with 12 bases spanning the gap. CDR3 coding DNA: TGTGCCTGGATGGTACGGGAACGCACAGATACGCAGTATTTT. Amino acids: CAWMVRERTDTQYF.

The genes are TRBV2 and TRBJ1-4; tentatively, D is TRBD1 (6 bases). Germline V gene sequence: CDR1 SNHLY, CDR2 FYNNEI. Trimming left V 6 bases short and J 3 bases short, with 8 bases between. This CDR3 spans 13 amino acids. The CDR3 DNA sequence: TGTGCCAGCAGAACAGGGCCTAATGAAAAACTGTTTTTT. Protein product: CASRTGPNEKLFF. Full variable domain (missing parts from reference TRBV2 and TRBJ1-4): EPEVTQTPSHQVTQMGQEVILRCVPISNHLYFYWYRQILGQKVEFLVSFYNNEISEKSEIFDDQFSVERPDGSNFTLKIRSTKLEDSAMYFCASRTGPNEKLFFGSGTQLSVL.

The chain joins TRBV6-6 to TRBJ1-1; D remains ambiguous. In germline, CDR1 is MNHNY, CDR2 SVGAGI (reference sequence). CDR3 length: 12 amino acids. Between the trimmed V and J ends, which lost 6 bases and 8 bases, there was a span of 13 bases. The DNA of the CDR3 is TGTGCCAGCAGCGCCACAGAGGGCGAAGCTTTCTTT. Its translation is CASSATEGEAFF.

This chain links TRBV18 with TRBJ1-3; unclear D gene. V lost 4 bases, J lost 0 bases, and 13 bases lay in between. Germline V lookup: CDR1 KGHSH, CDR2 LQKENI. The CDR3 length is 16 residues. The CDR3 sequence is CASSQPSGSSGNTIYF. The CDR3 DNA follows: TGTGCCAGCTCACAACCGTCGGGGAGCTCTGGAAACACCATATATTTT.

In DNA form, the CDR3 reads TGTGCCTGGAGCTCACCAGGCAAAAACATTCAGTACTTC. The encoded protein is CAWSSPGKNIQYF. This sequence joins TRBV30 and TRBJ2-4; D uncertain. V lost 3 bases and J lost 3, with 9 bases in between. This CDR3 has 13 residues. Germline CDR1 reads GTSNPN; CDR2 reads SVGIG (reference sequence). The whole variable domain, filled in from reference TRBV30 and TRBJ2-4, reads SQTIHQWPATLVQPVGSPLSLECTVEGTSNPNLYWYRQAAGRGLQLLFYSVGIGQISSEVPQNLSASRPQDRQFILSSKKLLLSDSGFYLCAWSSPGKNIQYFGAGTRLSVL.

The chain recombines TRBV5-4 with TRBJ2-2; 7 bases fit TRBD2. The CDR3 has 14 amino acids. Germline values: CDR1 SGHNT, CDR2 YYREEE (reference sequence). After removal of 7 bases from V and 2 bases from J, the junction contained 5 bases not matched to a gene. CDR3 sequence (DNA): TGTGCCAGCGGGCGGGAGTATAACACCGGGGAGCTGTTTTTT. It is translated as CASGREYNTGELFF. The full variable domain, in which reference TRBV5-4 and TRBJ2-2 provide the parts outside the CDR3, is ETGVTQSPTHLIKTRGQQVTLRCSSQSGHNTVSWYQQALGQGPQFIFQYYREEENGRGNFPPRFSGLQFPNYSSELNVNALELDDSALYLCASGREYNTGELFFGEGSRLTVL.

The rearrangement uses TRBV6-1 and TRBJ2-1; weak D call: TRBD1 (6 bases). The CDR3 runs 14 residues. Germline lookup yields CDR1 MNHNS and CDR2 SASEGT. Deletions cut 1 base from V and 7 bases from J, with 11 bases between. The CDR3 bases are TGTGCCAGCAGTGAAGACAGGGTCGTAAATGAGCAGTTCTTC. Its protein is CASSEDRVVNEQFF.

This clone occurred once. DNA of the CDR3: TGTGCCACCTTGGGACAGCCTTCTAACTATGGCTACACCTTC. It yields the protein CATLGQPSNYGYTF. The V and J genes are TRBV6-5 and TRBJ1-2; 7 bases fit TRBD1. V lost 10 bases, J lost 0 bases, and 8 bases stayed unmatched. This CDR3 spans 14 amino acids. The germline V gene encodes CDR1 MNHEY and CDR2 SVGAGI.

The chain carries TRBV16 and TRBJ2-3; D remains ambiguous. V was trimmed by 6 bases and J by 0 bases, leaving 13 bases between them. The CDR3 consists of 15 residues. Germline V lookup: CDR1 KGHSY, CDR2 FQNENV. The CDR3 loop is CASSQRQFSTDTQYF. Written as DNA, the CDR3 is TGTGCCAGCAGTCAGAGACAATTTAGCACAGATACGCAGTATTTT.

There are a few counts of this clone. The chain employs TRBV5-1 and TRBJ2-3, with TRBD2 matching over 9 bases. The germline V gene has CDR1 SGHRS and CDR2 YFSETQ. J lost 4 bases, V lost 1 base, and 7 bases had no gene match. This CDR3 has 16 amino acids. CDR3 residues: CASSLIAGEPSDTQYF. The CDR3 DNA follows: TGCGCCAGCAGCTTGATAGCGGGAGAGCCATCAGATACGCAGTATTTT.

This clone was seen more than once but under ten times. The V gene is TRBV3-1 (or the pseudogene TRBV3-2), the J gene TRBJ2-3; D not certain. CDR1 is LGHDT and CDR2 is YNNKEL in the germline V gene (reference sequence). The CDR3 consists of 16 residues. V dropped 4 bases and J dropped 11 bases, with 25 bases sitting between them. The CDR3 sequence: CASSPAKIRLLSEQYF. The CDR3 region has the DNA TGTGCCAGCAGCCCCGCGAAAATCAGACTCCTTTCTGAGCAGTATTTT.

This chain joins TRBV27 and TRBJ2-2; 11 bases fit TRBD2. After removal of 3 bases from V and 4 bases from J, the junction contained 13 bases not matched to a gene. Germline loops: CDR1 MNHEY, CDR2 SMNVEV (reference sequence). The CDR3 is made up of 19 amino acids. Written as DNA, the CDR3 is TGTGCCAGCAGTTTGGTGGGGACTAGCGGACTCTTCCTCACCGGGGAGCTGTTTTTT. It translates to CASSLVGTSGLFLTGELFF.

This chain connects TRBV23-1 to TRBJ2-7; TRBD1 matches at 8 bases. TRBV23-1 falls under the ORF class, with uncertain function. The CDR3 loop spans 15 amino acids. V dropped 3 bases and J dropped 4; count of bases not matched to a gene: 8. This chain's CDR3 is CASSHRAGGSYEQYF. In DNA, the CDR3 is TGCGCCAGCAGTCATCGGGCAGGGGGCAGTTACGAGCAGTACTTC.

In the case of this clone: The junction departs from germline at one end; a sequencing error may be responsible. J is TRBJ2-7 and V is TRBV7-7; TRBD1 matches 11 bases. The CDR3 runs 15 residues. From germline, CDR1 is SSHAT and CDR2 FNYEAQ (reference sequence). This chain's CDR3 is CASSLGTGGSYEQYF. CDR3 in DNA: TGTGCTAGCAGCTTAGGGACAGGGGGCTCCTACGAGCAGTACTTC.

The chain joins TRBV5-6 to TRBJ1-1; possibly TRBD1 for D (6 bases). This CDR3 region has 18 residues. V was clipped by 4 bases and J by 0 bases, with 22 bases between them. Germline values: CDR1 SGHDT, CDR2 YYEEEE. The CDR3 reads CASSPKRTGTGMNTEAFF. DNA for the CDR3: TGTGCCAGCAGCCCGAAGCGAACAGGGACGGGCATGAACACTGAAGCTTTCTTT.

The chain carries TRBV4-3 and TRBJ1-3, with D possibly being TRBD1 (6 bases). The germline V gene encodes CDR1 LGHNA and CDR2 YSLEER. The CDR3 spans 15 residues. Trimming removed 4 bases at V and 5 bases at J, with 15 bases between. DNA for the CDR3: TGCGCCAGCAGCCTAACAGAACAGGGTCGAAACACCATATATTTT. This sequence encodes CASSLTEQGRNTIYF.

For the CDR3, the DNA is TGTGCCAGCAGCCTGACAGGAATTAACACTGAAGCTTTCTTT. Amino acids: CASSLTGINTEAFF. The V gene is TRBV28, the J gene TRBJ1-1; possible D gene TRBD1, 6 bases. CDR1 and CDR2 (germline): MDHEN, SYDVKM. This CDR3 spans 14 amino acids. V was pared by 6 bases and J by 2 bases, with 13 bases between.

This chain uses TRBV6-5 with TRBJ1-2; unclear D gene. This CDR3 contains 12 residues. Germline-derived CDR1 and CDR2 are MNHEY and SVGAGI. The V and J ends lost 6 bases and 8 bases respectively, with 13 bases between them. This CDR3 is CASRWGDGGYTF. CDR3 in DNA: TGTGCCAGCAGATGGGGAGACGGGGGCTACACCTTC.